The rows below give T cell receptor beta chains drawn from one sample of a study of CD8+CD57+ T cells in acquired aplastic anemia. MiXCR, applied by TCRdb to the reads, yields one record per CDR3 protein. The data show 150,000 to 200,000 distinct CDR3 sequences, 40% to 60% seen once. The sequenced material came from sorted CD4+, CD8+, or CD8+CD57+ T cells (not recorded which) from PBMCs. These receptor sequences come from a human donor with aplastic anemia. CDR3s include the opening cysteine and the closing phenylalanine or tryptophan. The order of the fields is J gene, clone size, D gene, V gene, CDR3 protein, CDR3 DNA. A D gene is named only where the DNA matches it firmly. A clone size is listed for some rows: how often the clone was seen (once, few, many), or a class if it is expanded.

j_call: TRBJ1-2
clone_size: many
d_call: .
v_call: TRBV2
cdr3_aa: CASSEALQDSHHGYTF
cdr3_nt: TGTGCCAGCAGTGAAGCCCTACAGGATAGTCATCATGGCTACACCTTC

j_call: TRBJ1-5
clone_size: .
d_call: TRBD1
v_call: TRBV15
cdr3_aa: CATSRESGTGVRQPQHF
cdr3_nt: TGTGCCACCAGCAGAGAATCTGGGACAGGGGTGCGCCAGCCCCAGCATTTT

j_call: TRBJ1-1
clone_size: few
d_call: .
v_call: TRBV19
cdr3_aa: CASSDSSMNTEAFF
cdr3_nt: TGTGCCAGTAGCGACAGCTCGATGAACACTGAAGCTTTCTTT

j_call: TRBJ2-7
clone_size: .
d_call: .
v_call: TRBV5-1
cdr3_aa: CASSPIYEQYF
cdr3_nt: TGCGCCAGCAGCCCGATTTACGAGCAGTACTTC

j_call: TRBJ2-3
clone_size: many
d_call: .
v_call: TRBV24-1
cdr3_aa: CATSAPGVETDTQYF
cdr3_nt: TGTGCCACCAGTGCCCCGGGAGTAGAGACAGATACGCAGTATTTT

j_call: TRBJ1-1
clone_size: .
d_call: TRBD1
v_call: TRBV29-1
cdr3_aa: CSVAGTAANTEALF
cdr3_nt: TGCAGCGTTGCCGGGACAGCGGCTAACACTGAAGCTCTCTTT

j_call: TRBJ2-5
clone_size: .
d_call: .
v_call: TRBV2
cdr3_aa: CASSGSRSETQYF
cdr3_nt: TGTGCCAGCAGTGGGAGCAGGTCAGAGACCCAGTACTTC

j_call: TRBJ1-5
clone_size: .
d_call: TRBD1
v_call: TRBV20-1
cdr3_aa: CSARDSGPQPQHF
cdr3_nt: TGCAGTGCACGGGACAGCGGACCTCAGCCCCAGCATTTT

j_call: TRBJ1-5
clone_size: many
d_call: .
v_call: TRBV19
cdr3_aa: CASSGGLGPQHF
cdr3_nt: TGTGCCAGTAGTGGAGGGTTAGGGCCCCAGCATTTT

j_call: TRBJ1-3
clone_size: many
d_call: TRBD1
v_call: TRBV11-2
cdr3_aa: CASRTTGTGHGNTIYF
cdr3_nt: TGTGCCAGCAGGACTACCGGGACAGGGCACGGAAACACCATATATTTT

j_call: TRBJ2-7
clone_size: .
d_call: .
v_call: TRBV2
cdr3_aa: CASRVGQGPYEQYF
cdr3_nt: TGTGCCAGCAGGGTAGGGCAGGGTCCCTACGAGCAGTACTTC

j_call: TRBJ1-2
clone_size: .
d_call: .
v_call: TRBV5-1
cdr3_aa: CASSLNWGGYTF
cdr3_nt: TGCGCCAGCAGCTTGAATTGGGGTGGCTACACCTTC

j_call: TRBJ2-5
clone_size: .
d_call: TRBD1
v_call: TRBV10-3
cdr3_aa: CAISEVGGEETQYF
cdr3_nt: TGTGCCATCAGCGAGGTAGGGGGCGAAGAGACCCAGTACTTC

j_call: TRBJ1-2
clone_size: .
d_call: TRBD1
v_call: TRBV10-3
cdr3_aa: CAISPPEAGGDYGYTF
cdr3_nt: TGTGCCATCAGTCCCCCTGAAGCAGGGGGAGACTATGGCTACACCTTC

j_call: TRBJ2-7
clone_size: .
d_call: .
v_call: TRBV15
cdr3_aa: CATGVGHEQYF
cdr3_nt: TGTGCCACCGGCGTAGGACACGAGCAGTACTTC

j_call: TRBJ2-7
clone_size: .
d_call: .
v_call: TRBV14
cdr3_aa: CASSQDWGEQYF
cdr3_nt: TGTGCCAGCAGCCAAGATTGGGGCGAGCAGTACTTC

j_call: TRBJ2-3
clone_size: .
d_call: TRBD2
v_call: TRBV7-2
cdr3_aa: CASSFAGRLAASTDTRYF
cdr3_nt: TGTGCCAGCAGCTTTGCAGGGAGACTAGCAGCTAGCACAGATACGCGGTATTTT

j_call: TRBJ2-5
clone_size: few
d_call: .
v_call: TRBV7-7
cdr3_aa: CASSFGGAQETQYF
cdr3_nt: TGTGCCAGCAGCTTCGGAGGGGCGCAAGAGACCCAGTACTTC

j_call: TRBJ2-5
clone_size: .
d_call: .
v_call: TRBV9
cdr3_aa: CASSVQGKNQETQYF
cdr3_nt: TGTGCCAGCAGCGTACAGGGGAAGAATCAAGAGACCCAGTACTTC

j_call: TRBJ1-1
clone_size: .
d_call: .
v_call: TRBV2
cdr3_aa: CASSARDTEAFF
cdr3_nt: TGTGCCAGCAGTGCAAGGGACACTGAAGCTTTCTTT

j_call: TRBJ2-1
clone_size: few
d_call: .
v_call: TRBV6-5
cdr3_aa: CASSYSKTNGEQFF
cdr3_nt: TGTGCCAGCAGTTACTCTAAAACTAACGGTGAGCAGTTCTTC

j_call: TRBJ1-4
clone_size: .
d_call: TRBD1
v_call: TRBV30
cdr3_aa: CAWTRTGTNEKLFF
cdr3_nt: TGTGCCTGGACCAGGACAGGGACTAATGAAAAACTGTTTTTT

j_call: TRBJ2-3
clone_size: .
d_call: TRBD2
v_call: TRBV20-1
cdr3_aa: CSARPSGRAADTQYF
cdr3_nt: TGCAGTGCTAGACCCAGCGGGAGGGCCGCAGATACGCAGTATTTT

j_call: TRBJ2-7
clone_size: .
d_call: .
v_call: TRBV7-9
cdr3_aa: CASSLPWSYEQYF
cdr3_nt: TGTGCCAGCAGCTTACCCTGGAGCTACGAGCAGTACTTC

j_call: TRBJ2-1
clone_size: few
d_call: .
v_call: TRBV10-2
cdr3_aa: CASSESYLSYNEQFF
cdr3_nt: TGCGCCAGCAGTGAGTCGTACTTATCCTACAATGAGCAGTTCTTC

j_call: TRBJ1-4
clone_size: many
d_call: .
v_call: TRBV7-9
cdr3_aa: CASSLVVRTALNEKLFF
cdr3_nt: TGTGCCAGCAGCTTAGTCGTCAGGACAGCACTTAATGAAAAACTGTTTTTT

j_call: TRBJ2-5
clone_size: many
d_call: .
v_call: TRBV24-1
cdr3_aa: CATSDLDQETQYF
cdr3_nt: TGTGCCACCAGTGATTTGGATCAAGAGACCCAGTACTTC

j_call: TRBJ2-2
clone_size: .
d_call: .
v_call: TRBV2
cdr3_aa: CASSQTPENTGELFF
cdr3_nt: TGTGCCAGCAGTCAGACCCCCGAGAACACCGGGGAGCTGTTTTTT

j_call: TRBJ2-5
clone_size: .
d_call: TRBD1
v_call: TRBV9
cdr3_aa: CASSVNPGGGETQYF
cdr3_nt: TGTGCCAGCAGCGTAAATCCAGGGGGCGGAGAGACCCAGTACTTC

j_call: TRBJ2-2
clone_size: many
d_call: .
v_call: TRBV12-3/TRBV12-4
cdr3_aa: CASSPKQGWTGELFF
cdr3_nt: TGTGCCAGCAGTCCAAAGCAGGGGTGGACCGGGGAGCTGTTTTTT

j_call: TRBJ2-5
clone_size: many
d_call: TRBD1
v_call: TRBV30
cdr3_aa: CAWSRGDRGFGETQYF
cdr3_nt: TGTGCCTGGAGTAGGGGGGACAGGGGGTTTGGAGAGACCCAGTACTTC

j_call: TRBJ2-6
clone_size: few
d_call: .
v_call: TRBV3-1
cdr3_aa: CASSQVEGFSSGANVLTF
cdr3_nt: TGTGCCAGCAGCCAAGTCGAGGGTTTCAGTTCTGGGGCCAACGTCCTGACTTTC

j_call: TRBJ2-7
clone_size: many
d_call: TRBD1
v_call: TRBV6-1
cdr3_aa: CASSEGGGGQGLNYEQYF
cdr3_nt: TGTGCCAGCAGTGAAGGAGGGGGGGGACAGGGCCTTAACTACGAGCAGTACTTC

j_call: TRBJ1-5
clone_size: many
d_call: TRBD1
v_call: TRBV5-1
cdr3_aa: CASSPGQGGNQPQHF
cdr3_nt: TGCGCCAGCAGCCCCGGACAGGGTGGCAATCAGCCCCAGCATTTT

j_call: TRBJ2-2
clone_size: .
d_call: TRBD2
v_call: TRBV7-3
cdr3_aa: CASSPAGGTGELFF
cdr3_nt: TGTGCCAGCAGCCCCGCGGGGGGTACCGGGGAGCTGTTTTTT

j_call: TRBJ2-7
clone_size: many
d_call: .
v_call: TRBV6-2/TRBV6-3
cdr3_aa: CASSYQGTGYEQYF
cdr3_nt: TGTGCCAGCAGTTACCAGGGTACGGGCTACGAGCAGTACTTC

j_call: TRBJ1-1
clone_size: .
d_call: .
v_call: TRBV10-3
cdr3_aa: CAISESFRIPNTVAFF
cdr3_nt: TGTGCCATCAGTGAATCCTTTAGGATACCGAACACTGTAGCTTTCTTT

j_call: TRBJ2-7
clone_size: once
d_call: TRBD1
v_call: TRBV5-5
cdr3_aa: CASSRAGTGTSYEQYF
cdr3_nt: TGTGCCAGCAGCAGGGCCGGGACAGGGACCTCCTACGAGCAGTACTTC

j_call: TRBJ2-2
clone_size: once
d_call: .
v_call: TRBV24-1
cdr3_aa: CAVSRGTGSGELFF
cdr3_nt: TGTGCCGTATCAAGGGGGACGGGCTCCGGGGAGCTGTTTTTT

j_call: TRBJ1-3
clone_size: few
d_call: .
v_call: TRBV3-1
cdr3_aa: CASSQESYSGNTIYF
cdr3_nt: TGTGCCAGCAGCCAAGAGTCCTACTCTGGAAACACCATATATTTT

j_call: TRBJ2-7
clone_size: many
d_call: TRBD2
v_call: TRBV7-9
cdr3_aa: CASSLDGTRYEQYF
cdr3_nt: TGTGCCAGCAGCTTAGATGGGACTAGGTACGAGCAGTACTTC

j_call: TRBJ2-2
clone_size: many
d_call: .
v_call: TRBV9
cdr3_aa: CASSAGGTTGELFF
cdr3_nt: TGTGCCAGCAGCGCGGGGGGCACCACCGGGGAGCTGTTTTTT

j_call: TRBJ2-3
clone_size: many
d_call: TRBD2
v_call: TRBV10-3
cdr3_aa: CAVRGEGEDTQYF
cdr3_nt: TGTGCCGTCCGGGGGGAGGGCGAAGATACGCAGTATTTT

j_call: TRBJ1-6
clone_size: few
d_call: TRBD1
v_call: TRBV7-8
cdr3_aa: CASSLGVGTGTLHF
cdr3_nt: TGTGCCAGCAGCCTAGGAGTCGGGACAGGCACCCTCCACTTT

j_call: TRBJ2-5
clone_size: many
d_call: TRBD2
v_call: TRBV19
cdr3_aa: CASSPLQTSGSWETQYF
cdr3_nt: TGTGCCAGTAGTCCCCTCCAAACTAGCGGGAGCTGGGAGACCCAGTACTTC

j_call: TRBJ1-1
clone_size: .
d_call: TRBD1
v_call: TRBV20-1
cdr3_aa: CSASLTGTEAFF
cdr3_nt: TGCAGTGCTTCCCTGACAGGGACTGAAGCTTTCTTT

j_call: TRBJ1-1
clone_size: once
d_call: .
v_call: TRBV7-8
cdr3_aa: CASTTSVNTEAFF
cdr3_nt: TGTGCCAGCACCACCTCAGTGAACACTGAAGCTTTCTTT

j_call: TRBJ1-6
clone_size: .
d_call: TRBD1
v_call: TRBV9
cdr3_aa: CASSVDGDRRNSPLHF
cdr3_nt: TGTGCCAGCAGCGTAGATGGGGACAGGCGCAATTCACCCCTCCACTTT